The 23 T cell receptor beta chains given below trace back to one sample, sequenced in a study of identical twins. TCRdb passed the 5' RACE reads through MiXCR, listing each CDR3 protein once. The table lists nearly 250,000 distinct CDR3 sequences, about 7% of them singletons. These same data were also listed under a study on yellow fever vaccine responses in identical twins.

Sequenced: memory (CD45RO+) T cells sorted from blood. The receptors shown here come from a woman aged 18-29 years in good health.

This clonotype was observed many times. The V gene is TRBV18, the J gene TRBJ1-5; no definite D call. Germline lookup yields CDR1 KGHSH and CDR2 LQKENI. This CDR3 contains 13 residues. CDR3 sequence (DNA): TGTGCAGCCCGGGAGCATAGCAATCAGCCCCAGCATTTT. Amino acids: CAAREHSNQPQHF.

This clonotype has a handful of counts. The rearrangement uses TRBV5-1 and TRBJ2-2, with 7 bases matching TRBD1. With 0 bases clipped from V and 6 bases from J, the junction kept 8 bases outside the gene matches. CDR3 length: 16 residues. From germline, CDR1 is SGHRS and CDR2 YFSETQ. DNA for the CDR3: TGCGCCAGCAGCTTGGGGGGGACAGCGAGTTCCGGGGAGCTGTTTTTT. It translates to CASSLGGTASSGELFF.

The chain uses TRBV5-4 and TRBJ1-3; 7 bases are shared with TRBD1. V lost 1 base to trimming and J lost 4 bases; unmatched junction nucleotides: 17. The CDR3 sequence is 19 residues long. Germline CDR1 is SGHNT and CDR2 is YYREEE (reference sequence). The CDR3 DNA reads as TGTGCCAGCAGCTTGAAGGGGGCACAGGGCCCCTCGGAGGGAAACACCATATATTTT. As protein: CASSLKGAQGPSEGNTIYF. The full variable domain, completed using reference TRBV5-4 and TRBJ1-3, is ETGVTQSPTHLIKTRGQQVTLRCSSQSGHNTVSWYQQALGQGPQFIFQYYREEENGRGNFPPRFSGLQFPNYSSELNVNALELDDSALYLCASSLKGAQGPSEGNTIYFGEGSWLTVV.

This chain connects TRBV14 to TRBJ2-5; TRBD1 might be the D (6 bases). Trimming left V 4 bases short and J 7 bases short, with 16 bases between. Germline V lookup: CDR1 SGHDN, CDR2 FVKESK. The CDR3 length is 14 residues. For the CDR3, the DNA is TGTGCCAGCAGCCCGAGTAGGACAGCGCCGACCCAGTACTTC. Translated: CASSPSRTAPTQYF.

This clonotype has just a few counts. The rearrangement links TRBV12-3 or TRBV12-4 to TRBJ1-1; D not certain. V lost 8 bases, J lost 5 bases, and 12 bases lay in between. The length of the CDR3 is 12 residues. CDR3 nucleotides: TGTGCCAGCGCCCCGGGAGGGACTGAAGCTTTCTTT. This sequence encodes CASAPGGTEAFF.

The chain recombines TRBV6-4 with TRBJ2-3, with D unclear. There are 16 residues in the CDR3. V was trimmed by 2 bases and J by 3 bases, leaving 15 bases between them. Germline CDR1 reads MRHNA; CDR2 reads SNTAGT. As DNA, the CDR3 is TGTGCCAGCAGTGACGTCGTGGGCGGTGGGACAGATACGCAGTATTTT. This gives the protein CASSDVVGGGTDTQYF.

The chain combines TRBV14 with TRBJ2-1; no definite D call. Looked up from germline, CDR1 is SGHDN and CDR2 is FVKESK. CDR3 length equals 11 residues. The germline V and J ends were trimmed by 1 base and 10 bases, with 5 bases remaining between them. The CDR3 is CASSQAWEQFF. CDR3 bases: TGTGCCAGCAGCCAAGCTTGGGAGCAGTTCTTC.

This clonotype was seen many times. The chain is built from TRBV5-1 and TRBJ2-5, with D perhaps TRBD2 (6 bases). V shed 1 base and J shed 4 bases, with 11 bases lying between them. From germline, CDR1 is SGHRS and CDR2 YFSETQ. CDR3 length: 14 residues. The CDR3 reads CASSLPGTGETQYF. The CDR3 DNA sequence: TGCGCCAGCAGCTTGCCGGGGACTGGAGAGACCCAGTACTTC. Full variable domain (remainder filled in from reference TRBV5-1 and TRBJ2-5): KAGVTQTPRYLIKTRGQQVTLSCSPISGHRSVSWYQQTPGQGLQFLFEYFSETQRNKGNFPGRFSGRQFSNSRSEMNVSTLELGDSALYLCASSLPGTGETQYFGPGTRLLVL.

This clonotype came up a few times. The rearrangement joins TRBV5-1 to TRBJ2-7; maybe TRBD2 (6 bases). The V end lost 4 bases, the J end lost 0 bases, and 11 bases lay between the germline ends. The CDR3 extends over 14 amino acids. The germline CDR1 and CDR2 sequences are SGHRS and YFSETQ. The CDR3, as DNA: TGCGCCAGCAGCCCGTCGACTAGCTCCTACGAGCAGTACTTC. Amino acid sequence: CASSPSTSSYEQYF.

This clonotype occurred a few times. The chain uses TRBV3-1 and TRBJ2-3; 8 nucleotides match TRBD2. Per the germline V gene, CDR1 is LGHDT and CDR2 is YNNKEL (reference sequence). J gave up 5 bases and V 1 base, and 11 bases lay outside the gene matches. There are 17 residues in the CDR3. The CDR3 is CASSQVGGGVGKDTQYF. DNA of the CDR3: TGTGCCAGCAGCCAAGTCGGGGGGGGAGTGGGGAAAGATACGCAGTATTTT.

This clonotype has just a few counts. The CDR3 reads CASSFPASGSSYNEQFF. CDR3 nucleotide sequence: TGTGCCAGCAGCTTCCCCGCTAGCGGAAGCTCCTACAATGAGCAGTTCTTC. V is TRBV11-2 and J is TRBJ2-1, with TRBD2 matching 7 bases. CDR1 is SGHAT and CDR2 is FQNNGV in the germline V gene. The CDR3 consists of 17 residues. The V segment lost 3 bases and the J segment 0 bases; nucleotides outside the gene matches: 8. The full variable domain, with the rest looked up from reference TRBV11-2 and TRBJ2-1, is EAGVAQSPRYKIIEKRQSVAFWCNPISGHATLYWYQQILGQGPKLLIQFQNNGVVDDSQLPKDRFSAERLKGVDSTLKIQPAKLEDSAVYLCASSFPASGSSYNEQFFGPGTRLTVL.

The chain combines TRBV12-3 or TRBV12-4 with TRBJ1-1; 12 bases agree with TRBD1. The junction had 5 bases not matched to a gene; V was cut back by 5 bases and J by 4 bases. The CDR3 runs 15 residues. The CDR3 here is CASSGTGGLSTEAFF. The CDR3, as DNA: TGTGCCAGCAGTGGGACAGGGGGCTTGAGCACTGAAGCTTTCTTT.

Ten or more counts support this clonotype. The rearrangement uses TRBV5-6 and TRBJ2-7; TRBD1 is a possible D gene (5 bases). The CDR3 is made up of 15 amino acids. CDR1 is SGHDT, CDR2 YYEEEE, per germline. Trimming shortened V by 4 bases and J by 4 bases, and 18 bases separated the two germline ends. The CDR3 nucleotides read TGTGCCAGCAGCCTTCGGGTTCGACAGATATACGAGCAGTACTTC. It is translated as CASSLRVRQIYEQYF.

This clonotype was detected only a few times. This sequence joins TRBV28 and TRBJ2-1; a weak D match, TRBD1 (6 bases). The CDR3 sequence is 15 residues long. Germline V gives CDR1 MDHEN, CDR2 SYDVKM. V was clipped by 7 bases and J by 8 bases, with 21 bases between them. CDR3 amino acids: CASTKPGQFGHEQFF. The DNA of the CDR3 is TGTGCCAGCACCAAACCCGGACAGTTCGGGCATGAGCAGTTCTTC. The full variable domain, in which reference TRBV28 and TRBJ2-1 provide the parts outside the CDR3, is DVKVTQSSRYLVKRTGEKVFLECVQDMDHENMFWYRQDPGLGLRLIYFSYDVKMKEKGDIPEGYSVSREKKERFSLILESASTNQTSMYLCASTKPGQFGHEQFFGPGTRLTVL.

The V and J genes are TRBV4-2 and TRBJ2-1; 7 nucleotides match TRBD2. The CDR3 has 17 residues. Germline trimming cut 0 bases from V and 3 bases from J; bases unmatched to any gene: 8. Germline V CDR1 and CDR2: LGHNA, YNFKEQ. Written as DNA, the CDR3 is TGTGCCAGCAGCCAAGAGGAGTTGTCTAGCGGCTACAATGAGCAGTTCTTC. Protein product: CASSQEELSSGYNEQFF.

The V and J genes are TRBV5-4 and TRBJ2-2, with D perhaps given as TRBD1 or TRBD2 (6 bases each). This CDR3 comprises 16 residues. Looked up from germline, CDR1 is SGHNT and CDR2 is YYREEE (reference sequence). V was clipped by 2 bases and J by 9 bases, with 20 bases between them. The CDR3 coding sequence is TGTGCCAGCAGCTTTAGGGGGGACGGACTCAGCAGGGAGCTGTTTTTT. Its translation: CASSFRGDGLSRELFF.

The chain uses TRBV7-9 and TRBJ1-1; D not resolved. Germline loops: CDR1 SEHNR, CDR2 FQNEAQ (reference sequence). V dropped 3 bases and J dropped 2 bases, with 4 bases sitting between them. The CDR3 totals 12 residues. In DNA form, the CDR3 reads TGTGCCAGCAGCTTCATAAACACTGAAGCTTTCTTT. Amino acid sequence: CASSFINTEAFF.

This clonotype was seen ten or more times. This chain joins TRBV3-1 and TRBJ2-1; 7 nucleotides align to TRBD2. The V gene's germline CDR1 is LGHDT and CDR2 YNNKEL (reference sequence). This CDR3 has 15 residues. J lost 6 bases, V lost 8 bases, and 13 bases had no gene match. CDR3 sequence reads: CASALGAGEVNEQFF. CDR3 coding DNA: TGTGCCAGCGCCCTAGGGGCGGGAGAGGTCAATGAGCAGTTCTTC.

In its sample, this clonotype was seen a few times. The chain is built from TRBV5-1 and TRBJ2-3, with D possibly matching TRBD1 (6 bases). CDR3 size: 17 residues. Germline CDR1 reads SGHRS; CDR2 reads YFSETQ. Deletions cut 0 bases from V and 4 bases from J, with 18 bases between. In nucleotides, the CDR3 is TGCGCCAGCAGCTTGGGCCCCTCCGGGACATCCTCAGATACGCAGTATTTT. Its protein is CASSLGPSGTSSDTQYF. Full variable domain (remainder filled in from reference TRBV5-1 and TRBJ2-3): KAGVTQTPRYLIKTRGQQVTLSCSPISGHRSVSWYQQTPGQGLQFLFEYFSETQRNKGNFPGRFSGRQFSNSRSEMNVSTLELGDSALYLCASSLGPSGTSSDTQYFGPGTRLTVL.

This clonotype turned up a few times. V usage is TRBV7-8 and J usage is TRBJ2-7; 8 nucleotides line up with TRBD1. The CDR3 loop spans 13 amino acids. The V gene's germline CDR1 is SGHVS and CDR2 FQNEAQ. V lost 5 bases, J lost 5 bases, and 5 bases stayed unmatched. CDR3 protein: CASSRTGWNEQYV. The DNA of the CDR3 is TGTGCCAGCAGCCGGACAGGGTGGAACGAGCAGTACGTC.

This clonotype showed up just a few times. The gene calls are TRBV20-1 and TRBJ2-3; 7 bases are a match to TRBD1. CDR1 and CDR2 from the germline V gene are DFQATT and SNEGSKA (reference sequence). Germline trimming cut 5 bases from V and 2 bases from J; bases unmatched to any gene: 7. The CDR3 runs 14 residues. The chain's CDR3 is CSAPRQGSTDTQYF. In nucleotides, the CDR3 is TGCAGTGCTCCCCGACAGGGATCCACAGATACGCAGTATTTT.

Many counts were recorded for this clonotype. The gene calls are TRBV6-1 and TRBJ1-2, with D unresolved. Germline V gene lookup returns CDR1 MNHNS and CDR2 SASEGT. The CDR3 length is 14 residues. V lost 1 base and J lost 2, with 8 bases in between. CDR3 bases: TGTGCCAGCAGTGAAGATATACGGAACTATGGCTACACCTTC. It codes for CASSEDIRNYGYTF.

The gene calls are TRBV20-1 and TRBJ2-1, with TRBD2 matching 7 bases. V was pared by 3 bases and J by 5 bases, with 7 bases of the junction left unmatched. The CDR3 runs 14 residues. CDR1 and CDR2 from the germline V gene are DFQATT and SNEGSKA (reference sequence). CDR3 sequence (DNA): TGCAGTGCTAGGCCCGGGGGGAATAACAATGAGCAGTTCTTC. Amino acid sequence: CSARPGGNNNEQFF.